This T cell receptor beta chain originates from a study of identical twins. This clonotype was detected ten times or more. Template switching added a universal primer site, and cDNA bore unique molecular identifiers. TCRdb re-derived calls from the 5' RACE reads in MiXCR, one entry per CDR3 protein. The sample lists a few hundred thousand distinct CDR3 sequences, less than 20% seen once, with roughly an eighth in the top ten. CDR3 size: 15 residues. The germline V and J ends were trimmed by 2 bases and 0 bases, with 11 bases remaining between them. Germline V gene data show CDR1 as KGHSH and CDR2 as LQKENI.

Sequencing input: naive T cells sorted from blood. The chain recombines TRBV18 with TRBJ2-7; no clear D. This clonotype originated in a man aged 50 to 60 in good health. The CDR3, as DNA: TGTGCCAGCTCACCATCCGGGTATAACTCCTACGAGCAGTACTTC. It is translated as CASSPSGYNSYEQYF. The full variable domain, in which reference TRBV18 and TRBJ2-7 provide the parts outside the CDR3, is NAGVMQNPRHLVRRRGQEARLRCSPMKGHSHVYWYRQLPEEGLKFMVYLQKENIIDESGMPKERFSAEFPKEGPSILRIQQVVRGDSAAYFCASSPSGYNSYEQYFGPGTRLTVT.